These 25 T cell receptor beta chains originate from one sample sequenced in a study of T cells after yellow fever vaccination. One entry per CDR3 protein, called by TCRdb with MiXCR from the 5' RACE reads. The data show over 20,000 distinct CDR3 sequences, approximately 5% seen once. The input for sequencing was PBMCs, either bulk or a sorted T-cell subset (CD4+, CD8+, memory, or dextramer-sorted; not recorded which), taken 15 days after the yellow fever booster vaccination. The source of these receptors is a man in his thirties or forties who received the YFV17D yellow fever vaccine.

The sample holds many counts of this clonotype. The CDR3 region is CASSLTRKATSTDTQYF. As DNA, the CDR3 is TGTGCCAGCAGTTTAACCCGAAAGGCTACTAGCACAGATACGCAGTATTTT. V usage is TRBV12-3 or TRBV12-4 and J usage is TRBJ2-3, with D unresolved. CDR3 length: 17 amino acids. Trimming removed 2 bases at V and 0 bases at J, with 15 bases between.

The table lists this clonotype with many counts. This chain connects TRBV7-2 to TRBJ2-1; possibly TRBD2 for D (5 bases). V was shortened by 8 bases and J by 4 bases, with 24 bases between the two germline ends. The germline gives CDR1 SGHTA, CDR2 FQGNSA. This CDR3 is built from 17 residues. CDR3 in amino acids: CASGLQRTSTGYNEQFF. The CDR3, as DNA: TGTGCCAGCGGCCTGCAAAGGACCTCCACGGGATACAATGAGCAGTTCTTC.

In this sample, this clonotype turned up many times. Here the CDR3 DNA reads TGTGCCAGCAGTTACATATTACCCTCTGGGGCCAACGTCCTGACTTTC. Residues: CASSYILPSGANVLTF. The J gene is TRBJ2-6, the V gene TRBV6-5; D gene ambiguous. The germline V gene encodes CDR1 MNHEY and CDR2 SVGAGI. The CDR3 length is 16 residues. V dropped 2 bases and J dropped 0 bases, with 8 bases sitting between them.

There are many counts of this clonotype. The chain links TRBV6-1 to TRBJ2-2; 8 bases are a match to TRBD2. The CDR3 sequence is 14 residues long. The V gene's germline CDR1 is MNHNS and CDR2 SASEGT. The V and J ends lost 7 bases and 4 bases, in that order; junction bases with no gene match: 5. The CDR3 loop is CASKVAGITGELFF. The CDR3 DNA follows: TGTGCCAGCAAAGTAGCGGGAATCACCGGGGAGCTGTTTTTT.

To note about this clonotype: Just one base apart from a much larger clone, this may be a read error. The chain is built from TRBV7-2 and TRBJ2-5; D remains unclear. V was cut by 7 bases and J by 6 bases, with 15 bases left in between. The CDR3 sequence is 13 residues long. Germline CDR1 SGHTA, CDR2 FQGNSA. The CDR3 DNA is TGTGCCAGCAAAGGTCGTATCAGCAAGACCCAGTACTTC. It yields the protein CASKGRISKTQYF. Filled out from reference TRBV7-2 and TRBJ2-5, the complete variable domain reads GAGVSQSPSNKVTEKGKDVELRCDPISGHTALYWYRQSLGQGLEFLIYFQGNSAPDKSGLPSDRFSAERTGGSVSTLTIQRTQQEDSAVYLCASKGRISKTQYFGPGTRLLVL.

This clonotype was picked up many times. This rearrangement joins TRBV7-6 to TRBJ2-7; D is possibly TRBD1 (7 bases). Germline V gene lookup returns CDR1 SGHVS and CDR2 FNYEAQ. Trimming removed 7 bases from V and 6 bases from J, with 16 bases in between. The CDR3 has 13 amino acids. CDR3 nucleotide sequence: TGTGCCAGCAACCAGGGGGGTCAGTCCGAGCAGTACTTC. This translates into CASNQGGQSEQYF.

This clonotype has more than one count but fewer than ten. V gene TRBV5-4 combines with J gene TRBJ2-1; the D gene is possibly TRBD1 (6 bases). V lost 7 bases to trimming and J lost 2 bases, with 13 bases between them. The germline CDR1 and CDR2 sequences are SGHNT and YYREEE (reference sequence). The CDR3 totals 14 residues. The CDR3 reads CASSGAIAYNEQFF. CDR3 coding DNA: TGTGCCAGCTCAGGGGCTATCGCCTACAATGAGCAGTTCTTC.

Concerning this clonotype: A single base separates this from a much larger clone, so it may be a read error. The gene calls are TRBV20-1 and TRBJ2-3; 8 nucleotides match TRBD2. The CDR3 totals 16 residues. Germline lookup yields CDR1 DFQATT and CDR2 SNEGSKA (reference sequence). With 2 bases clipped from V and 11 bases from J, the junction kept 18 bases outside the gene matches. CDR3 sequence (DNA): TGCAGTGCTAGACCGGTTGGCCTAGCGGGTGGCGGAATGCAGTATTTT. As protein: CSARPVGLAGGGMQYF.

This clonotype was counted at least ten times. The CDR3 loop is CASSLAGTSRTAQYF. CDR3 DNA sequence: TGTGCCAGCAGCTTGGCCGGGACTTCCCGAACTGCGCAGTATTTT. The J gene is TRBJ2-3, the V gene TRBV5-8, with a weak D call TRBD2 (6 bases). The germline V gene has CDR1 SGHTS and CDR2 YDEGEE. The V and J ends lost 0 bases and 10 bases respectively, with 18 bases between them. The CDR3 contains 15 residues.

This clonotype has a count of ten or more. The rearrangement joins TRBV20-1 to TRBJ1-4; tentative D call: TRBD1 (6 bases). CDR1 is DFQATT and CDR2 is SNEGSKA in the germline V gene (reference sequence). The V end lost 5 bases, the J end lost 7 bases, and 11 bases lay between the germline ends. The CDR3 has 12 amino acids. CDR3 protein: CSAPDRSEKLFF. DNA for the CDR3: TGCAGTGCTCCGGACAGAAGTGAAAAACTGTTTTTT.

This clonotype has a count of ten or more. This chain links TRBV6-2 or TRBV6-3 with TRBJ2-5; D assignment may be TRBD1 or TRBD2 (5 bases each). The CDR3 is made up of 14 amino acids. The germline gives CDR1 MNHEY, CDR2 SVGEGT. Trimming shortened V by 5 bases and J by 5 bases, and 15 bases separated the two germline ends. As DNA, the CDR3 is TGTGCCAGCAGTAGGGGACGATGGGGCGAGACCCAGTACTTC. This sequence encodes CASSRGRWGETQYF.

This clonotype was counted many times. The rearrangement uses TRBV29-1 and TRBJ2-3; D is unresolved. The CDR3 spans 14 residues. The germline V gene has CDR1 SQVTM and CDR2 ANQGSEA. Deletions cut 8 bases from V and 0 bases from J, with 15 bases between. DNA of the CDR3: TGCAGCCTTCGACAATACGCTAGCACAGATACGCAGTATTTT. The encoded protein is CSLRQYASTDTQYF.

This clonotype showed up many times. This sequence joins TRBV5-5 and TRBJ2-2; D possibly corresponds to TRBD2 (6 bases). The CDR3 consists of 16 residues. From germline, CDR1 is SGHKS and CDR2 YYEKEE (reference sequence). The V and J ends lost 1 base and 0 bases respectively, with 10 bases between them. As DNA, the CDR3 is TGTGCCAGCAGCTTGTGGGGCGGGGCGAACACCGGGGAGCTGTTTTTT. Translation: CASSLWGGANTGELFF.

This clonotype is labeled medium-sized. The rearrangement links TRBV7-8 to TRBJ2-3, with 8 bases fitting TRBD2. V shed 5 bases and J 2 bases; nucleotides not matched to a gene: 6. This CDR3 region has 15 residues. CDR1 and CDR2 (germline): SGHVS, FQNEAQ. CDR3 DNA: TGTGCCAGCAGCCCGCGACTAGCGTCCACAGATACGCAGTATTTT. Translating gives CASSPRLASTDTQYF.

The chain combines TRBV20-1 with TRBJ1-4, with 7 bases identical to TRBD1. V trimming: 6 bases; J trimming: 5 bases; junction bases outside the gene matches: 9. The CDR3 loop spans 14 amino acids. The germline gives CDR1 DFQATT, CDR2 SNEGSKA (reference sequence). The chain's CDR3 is CSATPGQRNEKLFF. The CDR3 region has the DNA TGCAGTGCGACACCGGGACAGAGGAATGAAAAACTGTTTTTT.

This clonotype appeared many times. The CDR3 spells CASSLGAPPGQYF. In nucleotides, the CDR3 is TGTGCCAGCAGCCTCGGGGCACCGCCAGGGCAGTACTTC. The rearrangement links TRBV7-2 to TRBJ2-7, with D possibly being TRBD1 or TRBD2 (5 bases each). The ends were cut back, 5 bases at V and 9 bases at J, with 17 bases in the middle. The germline gives CDR1 SGHTA, CDR2 FQGNSA. There are 13 residues in the CDR3.

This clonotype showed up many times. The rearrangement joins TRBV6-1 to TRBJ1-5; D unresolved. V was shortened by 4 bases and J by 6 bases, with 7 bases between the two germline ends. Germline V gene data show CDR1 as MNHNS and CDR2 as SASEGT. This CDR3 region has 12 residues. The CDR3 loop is CASSGMGQPQHF. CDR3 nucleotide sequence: TGTGCCAGCAGTGGAATGGGTCAGCCCCAGCATTTT.

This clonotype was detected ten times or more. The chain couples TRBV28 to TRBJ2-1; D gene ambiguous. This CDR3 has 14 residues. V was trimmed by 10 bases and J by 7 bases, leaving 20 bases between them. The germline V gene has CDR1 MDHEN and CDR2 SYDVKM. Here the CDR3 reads CAIRTPGVTNEQFF. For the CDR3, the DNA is TGTGCCATTAGGACCCCTGGGGTTACGAATGAGCAGTTCTTC.

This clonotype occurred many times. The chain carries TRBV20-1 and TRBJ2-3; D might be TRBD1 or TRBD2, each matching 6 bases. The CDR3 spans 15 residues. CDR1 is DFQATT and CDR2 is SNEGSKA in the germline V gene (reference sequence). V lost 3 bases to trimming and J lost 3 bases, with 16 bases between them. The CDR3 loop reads CSARIGGRGTDTQYF. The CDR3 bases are TGCAGTGCTAGGATTGGGGGGCGAGGAACAGATACGCAGTATTTT.

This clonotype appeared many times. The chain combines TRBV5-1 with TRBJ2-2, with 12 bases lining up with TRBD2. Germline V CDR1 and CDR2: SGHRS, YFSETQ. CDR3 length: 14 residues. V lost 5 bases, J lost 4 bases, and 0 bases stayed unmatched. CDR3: CASRGLAGTGELFF. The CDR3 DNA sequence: TGCGCCAGCAGGGGACTAGCGGGCACCGGGGAGCTGTTTTTT.

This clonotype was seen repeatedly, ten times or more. CDR3 sequence: CSGIGRAGENIQYF. DNA for the CDR3: TGCAGTGGTATAGGGAGAGCCGGGGAAAACATTCAGTACTTC. The rearrangement links TRBV20-1 to TRBJ2-4; D possibly corresponds to TRBD2 (5 bases). The CDR3 is 14 amino acids. V was clipped by 7 bases and J by 5 bases, with 18 bases between them. CDR1 DFQATT and CDR2 SNEGSKA come from the germline V gene (reference sequence).

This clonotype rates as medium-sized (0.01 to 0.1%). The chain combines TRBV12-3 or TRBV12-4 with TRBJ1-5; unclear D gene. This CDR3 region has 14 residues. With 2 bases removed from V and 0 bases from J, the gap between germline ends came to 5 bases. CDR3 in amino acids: CASSLSDSNQPQHF. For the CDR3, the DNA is TGTGCCAGCAGTTTATCGGATAGCAATCAGCCCCAGCATTTT.

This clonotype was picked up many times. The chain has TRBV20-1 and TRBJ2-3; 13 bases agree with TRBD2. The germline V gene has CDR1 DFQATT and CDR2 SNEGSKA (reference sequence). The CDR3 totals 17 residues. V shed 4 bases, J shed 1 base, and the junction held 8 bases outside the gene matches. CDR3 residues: CSATSRGTSGGTDTQYF. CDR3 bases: TGCAGTGCTACGAGCCGCGGGACTAGCGGGGGCACAGATACGCAGTATTTT.

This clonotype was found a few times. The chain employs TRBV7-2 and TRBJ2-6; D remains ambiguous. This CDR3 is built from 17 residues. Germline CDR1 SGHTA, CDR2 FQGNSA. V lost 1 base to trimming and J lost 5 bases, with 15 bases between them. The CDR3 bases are TGTGCCAGCAGCTTAGGCAACAGCTTGAGGCGGGCCAACGTCCTGACTTTC. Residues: CASSLGNSLRRANVLTF.

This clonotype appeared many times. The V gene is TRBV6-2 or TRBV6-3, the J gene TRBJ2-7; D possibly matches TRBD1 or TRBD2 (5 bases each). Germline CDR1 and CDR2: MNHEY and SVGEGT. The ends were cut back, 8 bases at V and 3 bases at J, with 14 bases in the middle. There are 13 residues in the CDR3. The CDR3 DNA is TGTGCCAGCGGGGACGGAGTATACTACGAGCAGTACTTC. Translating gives CASGDGVYYEQYF.